The entry below gives a single T cell receptor beta chain sequence along with its context. This entry is derived from a study of shared T cell receptors in the human thymus. V was trimmed by 4 bases and J by 5 bases, leaving 14 bases between them. Looked up from germline, CDR1 is LNHDA and CDR2 is SQIVND (reference sequence). The length of the CDR3 is 14 residues. TCRdb's table, derived via immunoSEQ multiplex PCR, lists solely in-frame clones and lacks some. The sample lists about 380,000 clones, just under 95% occurring once. Sequencing input: thymocytes. The clonotype originates from a human donor. The rearrangement joins TRBV19 to TRBJ1-1, with a weak D call TRBD1 (6 bases). DNA of the CDR3: TGTGCCAGTAGTACCGAAGGGGGGTTAACTGAAGCTTTCTTT. Translation: CASSTEGGLTEAFF. Full variable domain (missing parts from reference TRBV19 and TRBJ1-1): DGGITQSPKYLFRKEGQNVTLSCEQNLNHDAMYWYRQDPGQGLRLIYYSQIVNDFQKGDIAEGYSVSREKKESFPLTVTSAQKNPTAFYLCASSTEGGLTEAFFGQGTRLTVV.